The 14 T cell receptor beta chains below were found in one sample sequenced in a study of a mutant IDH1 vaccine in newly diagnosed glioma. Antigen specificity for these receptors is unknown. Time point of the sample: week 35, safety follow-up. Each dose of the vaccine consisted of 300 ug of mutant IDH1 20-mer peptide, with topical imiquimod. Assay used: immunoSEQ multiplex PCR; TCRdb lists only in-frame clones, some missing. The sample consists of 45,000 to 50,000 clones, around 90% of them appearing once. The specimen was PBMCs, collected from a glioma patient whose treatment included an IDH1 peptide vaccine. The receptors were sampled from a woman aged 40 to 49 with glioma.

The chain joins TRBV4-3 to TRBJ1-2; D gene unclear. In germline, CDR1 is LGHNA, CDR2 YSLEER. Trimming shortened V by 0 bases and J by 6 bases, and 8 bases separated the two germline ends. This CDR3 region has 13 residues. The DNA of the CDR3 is TGCGCCAGCAGCCAAGATACAGTTCATGGCTACACCTTC. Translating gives CASSQDTVHGYTF.

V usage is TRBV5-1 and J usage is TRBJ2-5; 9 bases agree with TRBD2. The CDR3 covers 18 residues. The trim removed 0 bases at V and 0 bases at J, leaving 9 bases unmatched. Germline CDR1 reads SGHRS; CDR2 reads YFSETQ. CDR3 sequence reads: CASSLASGVGVNQETQYF. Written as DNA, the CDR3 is TGCGCCAGCAGCTTGGCTAGCGGGGTGGGCGTAAACCAAGAGACCCAGTACTTC.

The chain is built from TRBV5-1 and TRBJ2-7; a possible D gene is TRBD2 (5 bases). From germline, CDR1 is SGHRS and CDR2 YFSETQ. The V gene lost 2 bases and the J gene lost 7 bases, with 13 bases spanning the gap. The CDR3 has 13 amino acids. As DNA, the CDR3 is TGCGCCAGCAGCTTCGCTCCGCCGGGGGAGCAGTACTTC. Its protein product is CASSFAPPGEQYF.

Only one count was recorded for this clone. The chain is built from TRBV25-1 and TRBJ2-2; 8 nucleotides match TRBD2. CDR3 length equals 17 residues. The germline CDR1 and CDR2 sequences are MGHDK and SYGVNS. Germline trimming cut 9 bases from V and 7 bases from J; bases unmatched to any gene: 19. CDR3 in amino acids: CARRTSGREWCGGELFF. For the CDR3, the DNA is TGTGCCAGAAGAACTAGCGGAAGAGAATGGTGCGGCGGGGAGCTGTTTTTT.

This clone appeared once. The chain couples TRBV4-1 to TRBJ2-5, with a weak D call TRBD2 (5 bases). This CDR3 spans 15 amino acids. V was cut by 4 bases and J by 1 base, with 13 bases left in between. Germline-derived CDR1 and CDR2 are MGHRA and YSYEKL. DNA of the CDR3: TGCGCCAGCAGCCTACTCAGCGGTACCCAAGAGACCCAGTACTTC. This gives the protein CASSLLSGTQETQYF.

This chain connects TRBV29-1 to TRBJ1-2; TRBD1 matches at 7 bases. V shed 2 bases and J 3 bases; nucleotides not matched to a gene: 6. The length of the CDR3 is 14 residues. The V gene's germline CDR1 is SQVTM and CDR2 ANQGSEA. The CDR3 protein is CSVEKGASHYGYTF. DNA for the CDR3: TGCAGCGTTGAAAAGGGGGCCAGCCACTATGGCTACACCTTC.

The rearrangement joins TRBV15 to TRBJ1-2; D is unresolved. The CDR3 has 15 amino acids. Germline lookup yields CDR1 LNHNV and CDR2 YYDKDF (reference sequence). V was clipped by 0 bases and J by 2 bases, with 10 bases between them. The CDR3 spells CATSRERDLNYGYTF. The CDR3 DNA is TGTGCCACCAGCAGAGAAAGAGACCTAAACTATGGCTACACCTTC.

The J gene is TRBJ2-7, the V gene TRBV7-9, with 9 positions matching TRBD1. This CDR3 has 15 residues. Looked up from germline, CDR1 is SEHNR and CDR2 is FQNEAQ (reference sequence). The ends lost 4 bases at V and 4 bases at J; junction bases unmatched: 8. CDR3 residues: CASSSTGTGLYEQYF. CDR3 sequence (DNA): TGTGCCAGCAGCTCAACCGGGACAGGGCTTTACGAGCAGTACTTC.

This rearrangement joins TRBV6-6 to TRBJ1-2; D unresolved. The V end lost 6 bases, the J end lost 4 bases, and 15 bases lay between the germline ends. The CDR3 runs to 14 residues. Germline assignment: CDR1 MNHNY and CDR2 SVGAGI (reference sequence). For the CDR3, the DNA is TGTGCCAGCAGACCCCAATCCCTTCCCTATGGCTACACCTTC. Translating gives CASRPQSLPYGYTF.

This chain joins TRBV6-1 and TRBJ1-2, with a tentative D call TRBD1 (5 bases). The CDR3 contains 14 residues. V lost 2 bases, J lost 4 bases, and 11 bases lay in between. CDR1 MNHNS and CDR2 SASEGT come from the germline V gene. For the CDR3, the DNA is TGTGCCAGCAGTGAACGGGGGGGGACCTATGGCTACACCTTC. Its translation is CASSERGGTYGYTF.

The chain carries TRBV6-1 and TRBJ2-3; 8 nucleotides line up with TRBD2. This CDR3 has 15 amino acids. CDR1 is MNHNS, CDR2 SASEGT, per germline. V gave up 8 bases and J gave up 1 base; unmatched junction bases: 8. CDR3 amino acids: CASFSSGSGTDTQYF. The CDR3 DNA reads TGTGCCAGCTTCTCGAGCGGGAGTGGCACAGATACGCAGTATTTT.

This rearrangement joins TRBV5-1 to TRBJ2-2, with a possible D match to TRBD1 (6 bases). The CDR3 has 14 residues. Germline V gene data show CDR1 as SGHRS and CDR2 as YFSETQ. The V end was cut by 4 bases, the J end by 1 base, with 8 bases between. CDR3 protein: CASSTGQNTGELFF. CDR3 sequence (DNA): TGCGCCAGCAGCACGGGACAGAACACCGGGGAGCTGTTTTTT.

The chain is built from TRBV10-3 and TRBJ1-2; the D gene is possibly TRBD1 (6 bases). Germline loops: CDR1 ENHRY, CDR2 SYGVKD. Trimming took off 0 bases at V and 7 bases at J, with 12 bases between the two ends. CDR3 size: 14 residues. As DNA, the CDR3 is TGTGCCATCAGTGAGTCCGGGGGGCTAGGTGGCTACACCTTC. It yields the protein CAISESGGLGGYTF.

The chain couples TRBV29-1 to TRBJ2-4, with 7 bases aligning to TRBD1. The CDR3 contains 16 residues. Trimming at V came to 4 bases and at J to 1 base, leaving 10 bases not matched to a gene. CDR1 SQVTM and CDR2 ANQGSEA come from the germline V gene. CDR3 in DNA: TGCAGCGTTGCCGGGACAGCCTTTCAGGCCAAAAACATTCAGTACTTC. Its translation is CSVAGTAFQAKNIQYF.